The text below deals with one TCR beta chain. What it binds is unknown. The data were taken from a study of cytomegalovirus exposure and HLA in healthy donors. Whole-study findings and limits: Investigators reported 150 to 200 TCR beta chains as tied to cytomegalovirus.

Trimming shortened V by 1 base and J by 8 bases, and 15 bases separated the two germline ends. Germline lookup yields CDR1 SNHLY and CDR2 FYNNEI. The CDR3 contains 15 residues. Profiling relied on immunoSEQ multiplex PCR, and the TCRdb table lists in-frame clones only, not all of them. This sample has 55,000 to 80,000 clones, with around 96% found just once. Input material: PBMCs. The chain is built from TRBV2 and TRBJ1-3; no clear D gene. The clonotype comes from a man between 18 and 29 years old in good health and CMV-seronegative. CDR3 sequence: CASSEGEDSSDTIYF. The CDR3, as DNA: TGTGCCAGCAGTGAAGGGGAGGATAGTTCCGACACCATATATTTT.